Given below is one T cell receptor (beta chain) in context. Antigen unknown. Germline CDR1 MNHEY, CDR2 SVGAGI. V gave up 6 bases and J gave up 3 bases, with 10 bases separating them. This CDR3 is 13 amino acids long. Sequencing used immunoSEQ multiplex PCR; TCRdb keeps in-frame clones, though not all of them. In the table there are around 30,000 clones, around 80% of which are singletons. The data stem from a study of CD4 T cells in relation to SARS-CoV-2 and coronaviruses. Study information: TCR beta CDR3s were sequenced after approximately nine-day antigen culture of PBMCs. Patient ages ranged from about 20 to 72, median 38.

CD4 enrichment then naive enrichment separated naive from memory CD4+ cells. Sorted naive or memory CD4+ cells met CEF peptides for over eight days. V gene TRBV6-5 combines with J gene TRBJ2-3; D is unclear. The source material was memory CD4+ T cells from PBMCs, cultured in vitro. The receptor comes from an adult with COVID-19. The CDR3 loop reads CASRQSGTDTQYF. The CDR3 nucleotides read TGTGCCAGCAGACAGTCCGGGACAGATACGCAGTATTTT.